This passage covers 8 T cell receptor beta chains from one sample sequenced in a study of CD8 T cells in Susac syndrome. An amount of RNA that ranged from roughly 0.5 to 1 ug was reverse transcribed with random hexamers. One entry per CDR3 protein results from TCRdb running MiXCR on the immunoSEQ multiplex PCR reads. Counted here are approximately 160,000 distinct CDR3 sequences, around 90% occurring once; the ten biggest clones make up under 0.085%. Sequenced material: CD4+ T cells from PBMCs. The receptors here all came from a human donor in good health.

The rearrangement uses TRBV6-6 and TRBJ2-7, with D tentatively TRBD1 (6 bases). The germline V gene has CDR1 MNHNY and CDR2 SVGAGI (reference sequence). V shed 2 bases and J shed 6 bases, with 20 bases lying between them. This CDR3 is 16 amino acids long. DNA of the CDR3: TGTGCCAGCAGTTACAATGGGGACACCTTCTCCATCGAGCAGTACTTC. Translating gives CASSYNGDTFSIEQYF.

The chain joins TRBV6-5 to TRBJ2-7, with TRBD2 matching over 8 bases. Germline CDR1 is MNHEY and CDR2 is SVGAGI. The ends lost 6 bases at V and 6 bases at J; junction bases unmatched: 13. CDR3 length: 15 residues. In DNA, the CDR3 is TGTGCCAGCAGCTCCATCGGGGGGGTTCTTGGCGAGCAGTACTTC. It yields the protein CASSSIGGVLGEQYF.

In DNA form, the CDR3 reads TGTGCCAGCAGTCGGGGGGCAGATACGCAGTATTTT. Translated: CASSRGADTQYF. This chain uses TRBV5-4 with TRBJ2-3; 7 bases map to TRBD2. Germline V CDR1 and CDR2: SGHNT, YYREEE (reference sequence). V lost 5 bases, J lost 4 bases, and 1 base stayed unmatched. The CDR3 is 12 residues long.

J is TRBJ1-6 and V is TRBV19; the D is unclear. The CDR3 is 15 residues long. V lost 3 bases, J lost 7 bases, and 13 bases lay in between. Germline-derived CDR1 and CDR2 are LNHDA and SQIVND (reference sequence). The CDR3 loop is CASSIRGNLNSPLHF. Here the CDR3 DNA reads TGTGCCAGTAGTATTCGCGGAAACTTAAATTCACCCCTCCACTTT.

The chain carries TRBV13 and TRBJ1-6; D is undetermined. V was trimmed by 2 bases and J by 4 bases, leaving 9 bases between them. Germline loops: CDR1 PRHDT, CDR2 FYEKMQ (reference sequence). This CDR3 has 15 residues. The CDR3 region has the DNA TGTGCCAGCAGCTTACGGTCGAGGTATAATTCACCCCTCCACTTT. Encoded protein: CASSLRSRYNSPLHF.

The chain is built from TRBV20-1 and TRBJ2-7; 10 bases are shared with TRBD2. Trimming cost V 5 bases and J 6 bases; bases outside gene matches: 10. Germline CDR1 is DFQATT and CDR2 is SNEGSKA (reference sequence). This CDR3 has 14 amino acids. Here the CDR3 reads CSAFSLAGAFEQYF. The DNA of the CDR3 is TGCAGTGCTTTCTCTCTAGCGGGGGCTTTCGAGCAGTACTTC.

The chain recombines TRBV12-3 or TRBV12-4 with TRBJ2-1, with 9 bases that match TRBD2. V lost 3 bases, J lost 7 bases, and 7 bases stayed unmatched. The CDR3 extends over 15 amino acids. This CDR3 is CASSFSGGMTNEQFF. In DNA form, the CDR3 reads TGTGCCAGCAGTTTTAGCGGGGGTATGACTAATGAGCAGTTCTTC.

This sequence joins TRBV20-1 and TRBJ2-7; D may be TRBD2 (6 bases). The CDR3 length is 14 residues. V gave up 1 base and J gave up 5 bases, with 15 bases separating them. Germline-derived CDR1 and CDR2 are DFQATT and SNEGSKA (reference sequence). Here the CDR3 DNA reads TGCAGTGCTAGAGGGACGGTCGGGGAGGACGAGCAGTACTTC. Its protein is CSARGTVGEDEQYF.